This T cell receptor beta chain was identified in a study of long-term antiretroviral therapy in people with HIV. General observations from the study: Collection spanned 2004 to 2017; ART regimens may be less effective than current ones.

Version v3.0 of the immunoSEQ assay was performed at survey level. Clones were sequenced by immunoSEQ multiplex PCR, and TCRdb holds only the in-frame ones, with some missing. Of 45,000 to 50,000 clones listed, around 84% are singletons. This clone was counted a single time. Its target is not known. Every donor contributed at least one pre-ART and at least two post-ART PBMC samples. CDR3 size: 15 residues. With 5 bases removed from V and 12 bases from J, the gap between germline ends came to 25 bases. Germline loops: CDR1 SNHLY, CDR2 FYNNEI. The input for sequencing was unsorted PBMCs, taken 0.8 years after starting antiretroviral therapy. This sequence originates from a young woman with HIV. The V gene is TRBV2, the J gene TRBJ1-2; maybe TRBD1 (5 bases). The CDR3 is CASSMGTPNRDGHTF. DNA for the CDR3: TGTGCCAGCAGTATGGGGACCCCTAACCGGGATGGGCACACCTTC.